The T cell receptor (beta chain) under discussion was sequenced for a study of blood T cell repertoires in COVID-19. Authors' processing steps: Cell counts per sample came from amplifying reference gene primers. Generated by immunoSEQ multiplex PCR, the TCRdb table keeps only in-frame clones and is missing some. Clonal size and the V and J genes are those of that table, whereas D and trimming came from the DNA. The repertoire holds under 250,000 clones, with around 82% as singletons. After removal of 4 bases from V and 3 bases from J, the junction contained 4 bases not matched to a gene. The CDR3 loop spans 14 amino acids. CDR1 and CDR2 from the germline V gene are MNHEY and SMNVEV (reference sequence).

The sample comprised peripheral blood. This chain connects TRBV27 to TRBJ2-7, with 9 positions matching TRBD1. The TCR comes from a man aged 40-49 years with active or convalescent COVID-19. The CDR3 DNA sequence: TGTGCCAGCAGTTCGGGACAGGGCTTCTACGAGCAGTACTTC. Its protein product is CASSSGQGFYEQYF.